This T cell receptor beta chain originates from a study of blood T cell repertoires in COVID-19. Authors' methods: Amplification from reference gene primers served as the basis for estimated nucleated cell counts. Sequencing used immunoSEQ multiplex PCR; TCRdb keeps in-frame clones, though not all of them. V and J calls and clone size are as listed in that table; D and trimming were resolved from the DNA. The table has more than 350,000 clones, about 87% seen once. Germline CDR1 is LNHDA and CDR2 is SQIVND (reference sequence). With 8 bases removed from V and 1 base from J, the gap between germline ends came to 18 bases. The CDR3 sequence is 16 residues long. Seattle patients were enrolled while actively infected and followed longitudinally.

This chain joins TRBV19 and TRBJ1-5; tentative D call: TRBD1 (6 bases). The clonotype was recovered from a woman under 40 with COVID-19, enrolled during active disease. Sequenced sample: peripheral blood. Written as DNA, the CDR3 is TGTGCCAGTGAATCAGGGGCGTCTATAAGCAATCAGCCCCAGCATTTT. Residues: CASESGASISNQPQHF. Full variable domain (outside the CDR3, taken from reference TRBV19 and TRBJ1-5): DGGITQSPKYLFRKEGQNVTLSCEQNLNHDAMYWYRQDPGQGLRLIYYSQIVNDFQKGDIAEGYSVSREKKESFPLTVTSAQKNPTAFYLCASESGASISNQPQHFGDGTRLSIL.